The source of this T cell receptor beta chain is a study of blood T cell repertoires in COVID-19. Study-wide background: COVID-19 samples, acute and convalescent, were from the United States, Italy and Spain. From T cells, B-cell-depleted T cells, or PBMCs came the material, which was cDNA or gDNA.

Libraries were prepared by immunoSEQ multiplex PCR; TCRdb keeps only in-frame clonotypes and omits some of them. The repertoire consists of 170,000 or so clones, with more than 85% occurring once and the leading ten covering around 0.53%. This CDR3 contains 15 residues. V gave up 0 bases and J gave up 1 base, with 11 bases separating them. CDR1 is GTSNPN and CDR2 is SVGIG in the germline V gene (reference sequence). What was sequenced was peripheral blood. This sequence joins TRBV30 and TRBJ2-3; tentatively, D is TRBD1 (5 bases). This TCR was sampled from a man aged 50 or older with acute or convalescent COVID-19. For the CDR3, the DNA is TGTGCCTGGAGTGTAGTAGGGGATCGCACAGATACGCAGTATTTT. Translation gives CAWSVVGDRTDTQYF. The whole variable domain, remainder taken from reference TRBV30 and TRBJ2-3, is SQTIHQWPATLVQPVGSPLSLECTVEGTSNPNLYWYRQAAGRGLQLLFYSVGIGQISSEVPQNLSASRPQDRQFILSSKKLLLSDSGFYLCAWSVVGDRTDTQYFGPGTRLTVL.